This is a list of T cell receptor beta chains from one sample in a study of cytomegalovirus exposure and HLA in healthy donors. Clones were read by immunoSEQ multiplex PCR, and TCRdb kept only the in-frame ones, dropping some. The table records 150,000 or so clones, roughly 80% of them present only once. The sequenced sample was PBMCs. The receptors derive from a male donor in good health and CMV-seronegative. CDR3s include the opening cysteine and the closing phenylalanine or tryptophan. The D gene is left open where the match is weak. A row's size may be missing; if present it is once, few, many or a size class.

length: 14; J: TRBJ1-6; D: TRBD1; V: TRBV10-3; size: -; DNA: TGTGCCATCAGTGAGTCGGGACAGGGGCCACCCCTCCACTTT; CDR3: CAISESGQGPPLHF
length: 12; J: TRBJ1-6; D: TRBD1; V: TRBV27; size: few; DNA: TGTGCCAGCAGTCACGACAGGGAACCCCTCCACTTT; CDR3: CASSHDREPLHF
length: 14; J: TRBJ1-3; D: -; V: TRBV7-9; size: -; DNA: TGTTCCAGCAGCTTACTAAGATCTGGAAACACCATATATTTT; CDR3: CSSSLLRSGNTIYF
length: 13; J: TRBJ1-2; D: -; V: TRBV6-5; size: -; DNA: TGTGCCAGCAGTGATGCAGGGGAAGAAGGCTACACCTTC; CDR3: CASSDAGEEGYTF
length: 18; J: TRBJ2-7; D: -; V: TRBV27; size: -; DNA: TGTGCCAGCAGTTTGATGGGGGGAACTAGAATCGGCTCCTACGAGCAGTACTTC; CDR3: CASSLMGGTRIGSYEQYF
length: 15; J: TRBJ1-4; D: TRBD1; V: TRBV6-6; size: -; DNA: TGTGCCAGCAGCGACAGGGGTTCACCTAATGAAAAACTGTTTTTT; CDR3: CASSDRGSPNEKLFF
length: 14; J: TRBJ2-4; D: -; V: TRBV2; size: -; DNA: TGTGCCAGCAGTGACAGGGGAGCCAAAAACATTCAGTACTTC; CDR3: CASSDRGAKNIQYF
length: 15; J: TRBJ1-1; D: -; V: TRBV7-2; size: few; DNA: TGTGCCAGCAGCCCCCGGAGCGGGGATTTGGAAGAAGCTTTCTTT; CDR3: CASSPRSGDLEEAFF
length: 13; J: TRBJ1-1; D: -; V: TRBV7-8; size: -; DNA: TGTGCCAGCAGCTTACGGGAGAACACTGAAGCTTTCTTT; CDR3: CASSLRENTEAFF
length: 17; J: TRBJ2-2; D: TRBD1; V: TRBV27; size: -; DNA: TGTGCCAGCAATGGGCCTCGACAGGGTCGGGTCACCGGGGAGCTGTTTTTT; CDR3: CASNGPRQGRVTGELFF
length: 14; J: TRBJ2-5; D: -; V: TRBV6-5; size: -; DNA: TGTGCCAGCAGTTACGAGTACAGTGAAGAGACCCAGTACTTC; CDR3: CASSYEYSEETQYF